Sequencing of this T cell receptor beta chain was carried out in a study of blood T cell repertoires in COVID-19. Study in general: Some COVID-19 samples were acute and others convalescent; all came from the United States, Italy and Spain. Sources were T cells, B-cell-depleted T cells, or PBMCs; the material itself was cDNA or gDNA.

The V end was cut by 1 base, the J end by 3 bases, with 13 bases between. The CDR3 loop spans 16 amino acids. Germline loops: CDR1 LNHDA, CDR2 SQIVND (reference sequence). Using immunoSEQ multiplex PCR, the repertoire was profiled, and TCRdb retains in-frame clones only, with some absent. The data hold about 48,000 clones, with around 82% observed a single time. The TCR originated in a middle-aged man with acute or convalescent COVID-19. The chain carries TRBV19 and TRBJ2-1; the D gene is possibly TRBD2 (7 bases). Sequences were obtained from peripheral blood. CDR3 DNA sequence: TGTGCCAGTAGTATAGTTCGGGGGGCAAACTACAATGAGCAGTTCTTC. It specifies CASSIVRGANYNEQFF.